These T cell receptor beta chains were read from a single sample in a study of T cell responses to AZD1222 COVID-19 vaccine. Clones were read by immunoSEQ multiplex PCR, and TCRdb kept only the in-frame ones, dropping some. The sample has around 76,000 clones; around 84% are singletons. The sample in question was peripheral blood, obtained on day 0 of AZD1222 vaccination. The origin of the receptors is an adult in good health. Both conserved end residues are part of each CDR3.

j_call v_call cdr3_aa
TRBJ2-2 TRBV5-1 CASSLPGGDTGELFF
TRBJ1-5 TRBV18 CASSPNSQPQHF
TRBJ1-2 TRBV28 CASSFGRGRDYGYTF
TRBJ1-1 TRBV25-1 CASAGTGDEAFF
TRBJ1-2 TRBV28 CASSLDRGYGYTF
TRBJ1-6 TRBV7-9 CASSLGGGDSPLHF
TRBJ2-7 TRBV28 CASSFGGASYEQYF
TRBJ1-3 TRBV23-1 CAVEAGAGNTIYF
TRBJ2-1 TRBV18 CASSPGLAGGLEQFF
TRBJ2-3 TRBV6-4 CASSDSQGADTQYF
TRBJ1-3 TRBV18 CASSPLNGKNTIYF
TRBJ1-5 TRBV28 CASSPSAAVFDNQPQHF
TRBJ2-4 TRBV19 CASSVSGGVAKNIQYF
TRBJ1-1 TRBV14 CASSLKNTEAFF
TRBJ2-4 TRBV7-2 CASSLDGQGAIIQYF
TRBJ2-6 TRBV7-2 CASSLAGQSTGVLTF
TRBJ1-3 TRBV29-1 CSVAYQTTPGNTIYF
TRBJ1-6 TRBV5-8 CASSLAGTGGAGSPLHF
TRBJ2-5 TRBV6-1 CASSELGVQVETQYF
TRBJ2-1 TRBV7-8 CASSLVREQFF
TRBJ1-4 TRBV11-3 CASSLVDRVWSEKLFF
TRBJ2-7 TRBV4-3 CASSPMYGLPGYF
TRBJ1-1 TRBV12-3/TRBV12-4 CASSYTMNTEAFF
TRBJ2-7 TRBV9 CASSVGGTDQYEQYF
TRBJ1-1 TRBV18 CASSETVNTEAFF
TRBJ1-1 TRBV19 CASSIMGVSEAFF
TRBJ1-6 TRBV6-5 CASSYSGVSDSPLHF
TRBJ1-1 TRBV7-2 CASSTQQNTEAFF
TRBJ2-7 TRBV4-1 CASSQGQNLNEQYF
TRBJ2-2 TRBV7-2 CASSLVAAQGGFVGELFF
TRBJ2-7 TRBV6-5 CATRTSGGVSYEQYF
TRBJ2-3 TRBV7-3 CASSLGLGTVTDTQYF
TRBJ1-6 TRBV6-5 CAILDSPRHNSPLHF
TRBJ2-1 TRBV24-1 CATSDLRTGGDEQFF
TRBJ1-1 TRBV4-1 CASSRGQGFTEAFF
TRBJ1-4 TRBV5-4 CASSLGGGNEKLFF
TRBJ1-2 TRBV6-5 CASSYTVLDRGYGYTF
TRBJ1-2 TRBV5-1 CASSRDSGQDYGYTF
TRBJ1-2 TRBV7-2 CASSSPGQGRVGGYTF
TRBJ1-1 TRBV3-1/TRBV3-2 CASSPSATAANTEAFF
TRBJ1-1 TRBV30 CAWSVGPVEAFF
TRBJ1-1 TRBV5-8 CASSFLDTEAFF
TRBJ2-2 TRBV3-1/TRBV3-2 CASSPGLAAGELFF
TRBJ2-2 TRBV5-6 CASSSDGAPGTGELFF
TRBJ2-5 TRBV28 CASSYAATGGETQYF
TRBJ1-2 TRBV30 CAWSVRSDYGYTF
TRBJ1-3 TRBV27 CASSLSPGAGNTIYF
TRBJ2-5 TRBV5-6 CASSSLAGPETQYF
TRBJ1-5 TRBV7-9 CASSYDSNQPQHF